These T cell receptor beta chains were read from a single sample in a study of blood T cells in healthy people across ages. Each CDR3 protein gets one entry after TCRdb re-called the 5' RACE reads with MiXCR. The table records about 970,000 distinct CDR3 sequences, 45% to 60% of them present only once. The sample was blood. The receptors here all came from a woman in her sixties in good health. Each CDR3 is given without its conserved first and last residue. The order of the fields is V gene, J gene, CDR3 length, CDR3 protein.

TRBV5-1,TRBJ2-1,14,ASSLVGTSGYNERF
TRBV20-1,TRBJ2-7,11,SAHRGTSYEQY
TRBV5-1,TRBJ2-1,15,ASSPSGSGYSYNEQF
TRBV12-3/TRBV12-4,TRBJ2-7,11,ASRAGPHYEQY
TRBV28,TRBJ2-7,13,ASRLAGSGSYEQY
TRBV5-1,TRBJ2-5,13,ASSLQLAGQETQY
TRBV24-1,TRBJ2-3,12,ATSDPAIWDTQY
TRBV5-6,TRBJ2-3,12,ASRLRGLTDTQY
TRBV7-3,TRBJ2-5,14,ASSPRRGGLTNEQY
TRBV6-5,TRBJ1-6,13,ASRKGAGPNSPLH
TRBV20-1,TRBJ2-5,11,SVPTSSGETQY
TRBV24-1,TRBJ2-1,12,ATSDGAGRNEQF
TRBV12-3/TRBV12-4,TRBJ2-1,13,ASSGGLAGGNEQF
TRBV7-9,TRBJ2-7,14,ASSLEGFGRVYEQY
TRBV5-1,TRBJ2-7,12,ASSLGGSGYEQY
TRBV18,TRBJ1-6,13,ASSQPQGANSPLH
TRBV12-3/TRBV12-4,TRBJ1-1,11,ASMNTGTTEAF
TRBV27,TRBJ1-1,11,ASSFDRNTEAF
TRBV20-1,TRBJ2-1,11,SANSRRDNEQF
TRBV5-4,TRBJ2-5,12,ASSAPGPRETQY
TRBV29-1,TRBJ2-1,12,SVLPKLRYNEQF
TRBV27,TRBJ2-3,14,ASTPSLRTSTDTQY
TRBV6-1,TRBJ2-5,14,ASRRFLAGGEETQY
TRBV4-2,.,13,ASSPQDKQAREQY
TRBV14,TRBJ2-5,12,ASSLRTDGETQY
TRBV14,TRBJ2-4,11,ASSQDFYGEQY
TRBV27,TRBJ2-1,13,ASRTGALTYNEQF
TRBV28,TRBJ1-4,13,ASSRYRGLNEKLF
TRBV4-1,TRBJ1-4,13,ASSQAMPTVEKLF
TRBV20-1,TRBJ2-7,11,SAAGTVAYEQY
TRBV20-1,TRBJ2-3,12,SARDPTRADTQY